The source of this T cell receptor beta chain is a study of identical twins. General study results and limits: For out-of-frame alpha sequences shared by twins, low generation probability was in excess. Potential partial confounding of zero-insertion analyses by invariant MAIT and iNKT cells was noted. The conclusions drew on cross-sectional statistical analysis instead of tracking the same donors.

V was clipped by 5 bases and J by 7 bases; unmatched bases: 9. The CDR3 extends over 15 amino acids. The V gene's germline CDR1 is SEHNR and CDR2 FQNEAQ (reference sequence). Via MiXCR, TCRdb re-called the 5' RACE reads, giving one row per CDR3 protein. The table shows fewer than 550,000 distinct CDR3 sequences, with about 16% occurring only once. Worth noting for this clonotype: Antigen specificity is unknown.

The sample was also linked to a second study, of yellow fever vaccine responses in identical twins.

Sample: CD4+ T cells sorted from blood. The source of this sequence is a woman younger than 35 in good health. The chain carries TRBV7-9 and TRBJ2-2, with 8 bases lining up with TRBD1. For the CDR3, the DNA is TGTGCCAGCAGCCCCCTAGGACAGGGTGACGGGGAGCTGTTTTTT. Translation: CASSPLGQGDGELFF.